Below are 21 T cell receptor beta chains sequenced from a single sample in a study of blood T cell repertoires in COVID-19. Some clones are missing from TCRdb's copy, which holds only in-frame ones; the method was immunoSEQ multiplex PCR. This repertoire shows 200,000 to 250,000 clones, about 79% found once; its top ten account for 1.3%. Sequencing was performed on PBMCs or T cells enriched from blood (not recorded which). The origin of the receptors is a woman in her thirties or forties with acute COVID-19.

The chain recombines TRBV5-6 with TRBJ1-1; 7 bases agree with TRBD1. Germline-derived CDR1 and CDR2 are SGHDT and YYEEEE. The CDR3 is 14 amino acids. V shed 5 bases and J 4 bases; nucleotides not matched to a gene: 8. DNA for the CDR3: TGTGCCAGCAGTCCTACAGGGGTCGGCACTGAAGCTTTCTTT. Its protein product is CASSPTGVGTEAFF.

V usage is TRBV10-3 and J usage is TRBJ1-5; D is perhaps TRBD1 (5 bases). CDR1 is ENHRY and CDR2 is SYGVKD in the germline V gene. V shed 11 bases and J shed 4 bases, with 15 bases lying between them. This CDR3 comprises 13 residues. Here the CDR3 reads CASTPGINQPQHF. The DNA for the CDR3 is TGTGCCTCCACCCCAGGGATTAATCAGCCCCAGCATTTT.

This clone came up a few times. The V and J genes are TRBV7-8 and TRBJ1-4; a weak D match, TRBD1 (6 bases). Looked up from germline, CDR1 is SGHVS and CDR2 is FQNEAQ. Deletions cut 1 base from V and 7 bases from J, with 10 bases between. The CDR3 consists of 14 residues. Here the CDR3 reads CASSLVTGSEKLFF. The CDR3 coding sequence is TGTGCCAGCAGCTTAGTAACAGGGAGTGAAAAACTGTTTTTT.

V usage is TRBV4-2 and J usage is TRBJ1-4, with 10 bases aligning to TRBD1. Germline CDR1 and CDR2: LGHNA and YNFKEQ. V lost 4 bases to trimming and J lost 8 bases; unmatched junction nucleotides: 10. The CDR3 is 16 amino acids. As DNA, the CDR3 is TGTGCCAGCAGCCCCCGCGCTGGACAGGGGGAAGAAAAACTGTTTTTT. Residues: CASSPRAGQGEEKLFF.

This chain links TRBV5-4 with TRBJ1-1; the match to TRBD1 covers 10 bases. The CDR3 contains 15 residues. Germline V gene sequence: CDR1 SGHNT, CDR2 YYREEE (reference sequence). V was clipped by 3 bases and J by 5 bases; unmatched bases: 7. The CDR3 sequence is CASSSPTGGRTEAFF. The CDR3 region has the DNA TGTGCCAGCAGCTCGCCGACAGGGGGCAGGACTGAAGCTTTCTTT.

The chain joins TRBV5-1 to TRBJ1-5, with 7 bases fitting TRBD1. The CDR3 has 15 residues. The trim removed 4 bases at V and 4 bases at J, leaving 8 bases unmatched. Germline CDR1 SGHRS, CDR2 YFSETQ. The CDR3 coding sequence is TGCGCCAGCAGCCCTTGGACAGGCGGAAATCAGCCCCAGCATTTT. Residues: CASSPWTGGNQPQHF.

The chain employs TRBV5-1 and TRBJ1-2, with 7 positions matching TRBD1. This CDR3 has 16 residues. Per germline, CDR1 SGHRS and CDR2 YFSETQ. V dropped 5 bases and J dropped 0; count of bases not matched to a gene: 10. The CDR3, as DNA: TGCGCCAGCAGAGTGGGGCCAGGACAGGCTAACTATGGCTACACCTTC. This codes for CASRVGPGQANYGYTF.

The chain has TRBV11-2 and TRBJ2-5, with 8 bases identical to TRBD1. After removal of 5 bases from V and 3 bases from J, the junction contained 2 bases not matched to a gene. This CDR3 spans 13 amino acids. Germline V gene lookup returns CDR1 SGHAT and CDR2 FQNNGV. In nucleotides, the CDR3 is TGTGCCAGCAGCCGGGACAGGAAAGAGACCCAGTACTTC. Protein: CASSRDRKETQYF.

The chain joins TRBV6-5 to TRBJ1-4; 7 nucleotides line up with TRBD1. CDR1 and CDR2 from the germline V gene are MNHEY and SVGAGI. Trimming cost V 0 bases and J 8 bases; bases outside gene matches: 9. This CDR3 comprises 16 residues. The CDR3, as DNA: TGTGCCAGCAGTTACTCGACGGGACAGCTCAGGGAAAAACTGTTTTTT. This translates into CASSYSTGQLREKLFF.

CDR3 bases: TGTGCCAGCGGGGGCGATAGCACTGAAGCTTTCTTT. It yields the protein CASGGDSTEAFF. The rearrangement uses TRBV28 and TRBJ1-1, with TRBD1 as a possible D gene (6 bases). The CDR3 is 12 amino acids. Trimming took off 8 bases at V and 4 bases at J, with 11 bases between the two ends. Germline assignment: CDR1 MDHEN and CDR2 SYDVKM.

This chain joins TRBV18 and TRBJ1-4; D gene unclear. V was pared by 2 bases and J by 5 bases, with 6 bases between. Germline assignment: CDR1 KGHSH and CDR2 LQKENI. This CDR3 contains 13 residues. CDR3 region: CASSPGENEKLFF. The CDR3 nucleotides are TGTGCCAGCTCACCAGGGGAGAATGAAAAACTGTTTTTT.

The chain combines TRBV7-8 with TRBJ2-3; TRBD2 matches 7 bases. V shed 6 bases, J shed 2 bases, and the junction held 8 bases outside the gene matches. Looked up from germline, CDR1 is SGHVS and CDR2 is FQNEAQ. The CDR3 consists of 15 residues. CDR3 in amino acids: CASRFLADLTDTQYF. CDR3 nucleotide sequence: TGTGCCAGCAGGTTTCTAGCGGACCTCACAGATACGCAGTATTTT.

The rearrangement links TRBV9 to TRBJ1-3; D is undetermined. V lost 4 bases and J 4 bases, leaving 21 bases between the germline ends. CDR3 length equals 17 residues. The germline gives CDR1 SGDLS, CDR2 YYNGEE. CDR3 sequence: CASSPPLRGDHGNTIYF. In DNA form, the CDR3 reads TGTGCCAGCAGCCCCCCCCTCCGCGGGGATCACGGAAACACCATATATTTT. Full variable domain (remainder filled in from reference TRBV9 and TRBJ1-3): DSGVTQTPKHLITATGQRVTLRCSPRSGDLSVYWYQQSLDQGLQFLIQYYNGEERAKGNILERFSAQQFPDLHSELNLSSLELGDSALYFCASSPPLRGDHGNTIYFGEGSWLTVV.

V and J are TRBV16 and TRBJ2-2; possible D gene TRBD2, 5 bases. CDR3 length equals 14 residues. With 4 bases removed from V and 4 bases from J, the gap between germline ends came to 10 bases. Germline V gene lookup returns CDR1 KGHSY and CDR2 FQNENV. CDR3 bases: TGTGCCAGCAGCCTCGACGAGGGCACCGGGGAGCTGTTTTTT. It translates to CASSLDEGTGELFF.

The rearrangement uses TRBV2 and TRBJ2-7; D is unclear. CDR3 length: 11 amino acids. Germline-derived CDR1 and CDR2 are SNHLY and FYNNEI. Between the trimmed V and J ends, which lost 4 bases and 4 bases, there was a span of 5 bases. CDR3 DNA sequence: TGTGCCAGCAGTGCCAAATACGAGCAGTACTTC. Protein product: CASSAKYEQYF. The variable domain in full, completed from reference TRBV2 and TRBJ2-7, reads EPEVTQTPSHQVTQMGQEVILRCVPISNHLYFYWYRQILGQKVEFLVSFYNNEISEKSEIFDDQFSVERPDGSNFTLKIRSTKLEDSAMYFCASSAKYEQYFGPGTRLTVT.

The chain uses TRBV30 and TRBJ2-7, with TRBD2 identical over 12 bases. The junction had 9 bases not matched to a gene; V was cut back by 3 bases and J by 6 bases. Germline V gene lookup returns CDR1 GTSNPN and CDR2 SVGIG (reference sequence). There are 15 residues in the CDR3. CDR3 sequence reads: CAWSALAGGLGEQYF. The CDR3 DNA follows: TGTGCCTGGAGCGCTCTAGCGGGAGGGCTTGGCGAGCAGTACTTC.

The V call is TRBV6-6, the J call TRBJ1-2, with TRBD1 matching 8 bases. Germline V CDR1 and CDR2: MNHNY, SVGAGI (reference sequence). Germline trimming cut 7 bases from V and 5 bases from J; bases unmatched to any gene: 9. The CDR3 runs to 14 residues. CDR3 nucleotide sequence: TGTGCCAGCAAGCAGGACAGGGAAGAATATGGCTACACCTTC. Encoded protein: CASKQDREEYGYTF.

This clone was seen once. This chain links TRBV9 with TRBJ2-6; no definite D call. Trimming cost V 3 bases and J 1 base, with 5 bases left between them. CDR1 SGDLS and CDR2 YYNGEE come from the germline V gene. The CDR3 is 14 residues long. The CDR3 loop is CASSAVSGANVLTF. The DNA of the CDR3 is TGTGCCAGCAGCGCAGTGTCTGGGGCCAACGTCCTGACTTTC. The full variable domain, in which reference TRBV9 and TRBJ2-6 provide the parts outside the CDR3, is DSGVTQTPKHLITATGQRVTLRCSPRSGDLSVYWYQQSLDQGLQFLIQYYNGEERAKGNILERFSAQQFPDLHSELNLSSLELGDSALYFCASSAVSGANVLTFGAGSRLTVL.

This CDR3 reads CASSRHDSPLHF. As DNA, the CDR3 is TGTGCCAGCAGTAGACATGATTCACCCCTCCACTTT. The chain couples TRBV6-2 or TRBV6-3 to TRBJ1-6, with no clear D. CDR3 size: 12 residues. The germline V and J ends were trimmed by 5 bases and 8 bases, with 7 bases remaining between them. The germline V gene has CDR1 MNHEY and CDR2 SVGEGT.

The chain recombines TRBV6-5 with TRBJ1-6; TRBD1 agrees at 7 bases. V trimming: 5 bases; J trimming: 8 bases; junction bases outside the gene matches: 6. The germline gives CDR1 MNHEY, CDR2 SVGAGI. The CDR3 length is 14 residues. Here the CDR3 reads CASSQQGKDSPLHF. The CDR3 DNA reads TGTGCCAGCAGTCAACAGGGGAAGGATTCACCCCTCCACTTT.

V usage is TRBV23-1 and J usage is TRBJ2-7, with a tentative D call TRBD2 (6 bases). TRBV23-1 is known as an ORF, though its function is uncertain. This CDR3 is 12 amino acids long. V was clipped by 3 bases and J by 6 bases, with 9 bases between them. CDR3 nucleotides: TGCGCCAGCAGTCATCAGGAGGGCGAGCAGTACTTC. Protein sequence: CASSHQEGEQYF.